A selection of T cell receptor beta chains follows, all from one sample in a study of T cells after posttransplantation cyclophosphamide. Sequencing used immunoSEQ multiplex PCR; TCRdb keeps in-frame clones, though not all of them. The sample holds under 45,000 clones, and no clone turns up only once. The sample was PBMCs. These receptors all come from a woman aged 45-65 years in good health and a related stem cell transplant donor. The CDR3 runs from the conserved cysteine through the conserved F or W. The D gene is left open where the match is weak. Size is omitted from some rows. Given values are once, few, many or a class for expanded clones.

cdr3_nt cdr3_aa v_call clone_size d_call j_call
TGTGCCAGCAGTTCCTTGGCGGGGGCGGACGAGCAGTACTTC CASSSLAGADEQYF TRBV28 many . TRBJ2-7
TGTGCCTGGGGGGGACAGCCGAACTATGGCTACACCTTC CAWGGQPNYGYTF TRBV30 many TRBD1 TRBJ1-2
TGTGCCAGCAGGTCAGGGGGCTCTGGAAACACCATATATTTT CASRSGGSGNTIYF TRBV6-6 many TRBD1 TRBJ1-3
TGTGCCAGCACCCAGGGGACAGCAAACACTGAAGCTTTCTTT CASTQGTANTEAFF TRBV6-1 many TRBD1 TRBJ1-1
TGTGCCAGCAGCATCGGACAGGGGGTTCAGAACGAGCAGTACTTC CASSIGQGVQNEQYF TRBV28 many TRBD1 TRBJ2-7
TGCGCCAGCAGCCCCTTTGCAGGGGGGACTGAAGCTTTCTTT CASSPFAGGTEAFF TRBV5-1 many TRBD1 TRBJ1-1
TGTGCCAGCAGCCCGTCGGGACAGGGGAATCAGCCCCAGCATTTT CASSPSGQGNQPQHF TRBV28 few TRBD1 TRBJ1-5
TGTGCCAGCAGCTCACAACCGCTTCAGCGGGGGACATACGAGCAGTACTTC CASSSQPLQRGTYEQYF TRBV7-2 many TRBD2 TRBJ2-7
TGTGCCAGCAGCTCCACTAGTCGCACAGATACGCAGTATTTT CASSSTSRTDTQYF TRBV5-4 many . TRBJ2-3
TGTGCCAGCAGTCTTCTAGGGGGTCCCATGGACTATGGCTACACCTTC CASSLLGGPMDYGYTF TRBV27 . . TRBJ1-2
TGCGCCAGCAGTGATCTCGGGTCAGGGACCTACGAGCAGTACTTC CASSDLGSGTYEQYF TRBV10-2 many . TRBJ2-7
TGTGCCAGCAGTCAAGCTGGGGGGTCTGGAAACACCATATATTTT CASSQAGGSGNTIYF TRBV7-3 many . TRBJ1-3
TGTGCCAGCAGTTTGACAGGGAGGAATTCACCCCTCCACTTT CASSLTGRNSPLHF TRBV11-1 many TRBD1 TRBJ1-6
TGTGCCAGCAGTTTACCCCATCCCAGCGGGGGACTCCAAGAGACCCAGTACTTC CASSLPHPSGGLQETQYF TRBV28 many TRBD2 TRBJ2-5